These T cell receptor beta chains were read from a single sample in a study of T cells after yellow fever vaccination. One entry per CDR3 protein results from TCRdb running MiXCR on the 5' RACE reads. The sample yields roughly 140,000 distinct CDR3 sequences, 7.7% seen once. The sequenced sample was CD4+ T cells sorted from PBMCs, obtained 5 days after the yellow fever booster vaccination. These receptors were collected from a young man who received the YFV17D yellow fever vaccine. Each CDR3 is given with its conserved first and last residue. The D gene is left open where the match is weak. Clone size is stated in some rows and not others, as once, few, many or a class when expanded.

size	V	D	J	DNA	CDR3
many	TRBV7-2	TRBD2	TRBJ2-2	TGTGCCAGCAGCCCCGGCGCAGCGGGAGCGGCCGGGGAGCTGTTTTTT	CASSPGAAGAAGELFF
few	TRBV4-2	.	TRBJ1-5	TGTGCCAGCAGCCAAGCCAGTAGAGGCAATCAGCCCCAGCATTTT	CASSQASRGNQPQHF
many	TRBV28	.	TRBJ2-6	TGTGCCAGCACTGGGGCGGCCAACGTCCTGACTTTC	CASTGAANVLTF
.	TRBV29-1	.	TRBJ2-7	TGCAGCGTAAACAGGGGCGGGGACGAGCAGTACTTC	CSVNRGGDEQYF
many	TRBV20-1	.	TRBJ2-4	TGCAGTGGGACGCCTACAGGAGTAGCCAAAAACATTCAGTACTTC	CSGTPTGVAKNIQYF
many	TRBV19	.	TRBJ2-3	TGTGCCAGTGACGGGGGTACAGATACGCAGTATTTT	CASDGGTDTQYF
many	TRBV7-3	.	TRBJ2-1	TGTGCCAGCAGCATGATCGGAGGGGCCTCCTACAATGAGCAGTTCTTC	CASSMIGGASYNEQFF
.	TRBV24-1	TRBD1	TRBJ1-5	TGTGCCAGACAGGGGGTCCTCAATCAGCCCCAGCATTTT	CARQGVLNQPQHF
many	TRBV6-2/TRBV6-3	.	TRBJ2-5	TGTGCCAGCAGTCCGGGGACAAAACAAGAGACCCAGTACTTC	CASSPGTKQETQYF
many	TRBV5-6	.	TRBJ2-7	TGTGCCAGCAGCTTTCGTCAGTCCGGGACTGAAACTTCCTACGAGCAGTACTTC	CASSFRQSGTETSYEQYF
few	TRBV10-3	.	TRBJ2-4	TGTGCCATCAGTGAGGGCCCGATTAAAAACATTCAGTACTTC	CAISEGPIKNIQYF
many	TRBV20-1	TRBD1	TRBJ2-7	TGCAGTGCTACCGGGACAGGTTCCGTCTCAATACTCGAGCAGTACTTC	CSATGTGSVSILEQYF
many	TRBV9	.	TRBJ2-7	TGTGCCAGCAGCGTAGGGGCAGGAGTCGAGCAGTACTTC	CASSVGAGVEQYF
.	TRBV7-9	TRBD1	TRBJ2-3	TGTGCCAGCAGCTCGGGACAGGGAATCCCAGATACGCAGTATTTT	CASSSGQGIPDTQYF
many	TRBV4-1	TRBD2	TRBJ2-7	TGCGCCAGCAGCCAAGTAAGCGGGAGGGCCCTGTTCGAGCAGTACTTC	CASSQVSGRALFEQYF
many	TRBV5-1	.	TRBJ2-1	TGCGCCAGCAGCTCTCTTGTGGCATCTTACAATGAGCAGTTCTTC	CASSSLVASYNEQFF
.	TRBV7-2	TRBD2	TRBJ2-1	TGTGCCAGCAGCTACAAGACTAGCGGGAGTCCGAATGAGCAGTTCTTC	CASSYKTSGSPNEQFF
few	TRBV6-2/TRBV6-3	.	TRBJ2-1	TGTGCCAGCAGTGCCACCCTAGCGGAGCAGTTCTTC	CASSATLAEQFF
many	TRBV12-3/TRBV12-4	TRBD2	TRBJ2-7	TGTGCCAGCAGTGCAAGACTAGCGGGAGTCTACGAGCAGTACTTC	CASSARLAGVYEQYF
many	TRBV10-3	TRBD2	TRBJ2-3	TGTGCCACGGGCGCGGGGGTCAACACAGATACGCAGTATTTT	CATGAGVNTDTQYF
.	TRBV5-4	TRBD1	TRBJ1-3	TGTGCCAGCAGCATCGACAGGGGATATGGAAACACCATATATTTT	CASSIDRGYGNTIYF
many	TRBV6-2/TRBV6-3	.	TRBJ1-1	TGTGCCAGCAGAGACAGCTCGAACACTGAAGCTTTCTTT	CASRDSSNTEAFF
many	TRBV2	.	TRBJ2-5	TGTGCCAGCATTTCTCTACAGCAAGAGACCCAGTACTTC	CASISLQQETQYF
many	TRBV12-3/TRBV12-4	.	TRBJ2-7	TGTGCCAGCAGTTTTGCGGCGGGCTACGAGCAGTACTTC	CASSFAAGYEQYF
many	TRBV20-1	TRBD2	TRBJ2-3	TGCAGTACCAAGGGCCTAGCGGGAGACGGTACGCAGTATTTT	CSTKGLAGDGTQYF
.	TRBV11-1	TRBD2	TRBJ2-1	TGTGCCAGCAGCCTGTCCGGGACTAGCGGGCTCCGAAGCACCTACAATGAGCAGTTCTTC	CASSLSGTSGLRSTYNEQFF
many	TRBV10-3	TRBD1	TRBJ2-1	TGTGCCATCAGTGAGTCGGGGACAGTTGGCAATGAGCAGTTCTTC	CAISESGTVGNEQFF
many	TRBV18	.	TRBJ2-2	TGTGCCAGCTCACCTGGACAGCACACCGGGGAGCTGTTTTTT	CASSPGQHTGELFF
.	TRBV19	TRBD1	TRBJ2-7	TGTGCCAGTAGTACCTATTCGGGACAGGGGCCCTACGAGCAGTACTTC	CASSTYSGQGPYEQYF
.	TRBV4-1	.	TRBJ1-6	TGCGCCAGCAGCCAAGAGGCCGACTCCTCTTGGGTCGGGGTTGTTTATTCACCCCTCCACTTT	CASSQEADSSWVGVVYSPLHF
many	TRBV9	TRBD2	TRBJ2-5	TGTGCCAGCAGCGTTGGCGGGAGGGTGGAGACCCAGTACTTC	CASSVGGRVETQYF
many	TRBV20-1	.	TRBJ1-4	TGCAGTGCTAGAGACCGGACACGCGGGGAGGAAAAACTGTTTTTT	CSARDRTRGEEKLFF
many	TRBV11-2	.	TRBJ2-5	TGTGCCAGCAGCCCTAAAGGGGGAGAGACCCAGTACTTC	CASSPKGGETQYF
.	TRBV19	TRBD1	TRBJ2-6	TGTGCCAGTAGTGCGGACAGGGTCTCTGGGGCCAACGTCCTGACTTTC	CASSADRVSGANVLTF
many	TRBV6-5	.	TRBJ2-1	TGTGCCAGCAGTTACGACTCCTACAATGAGCAGTTCTTC	CASSYDSYNEQFF
many	TRBV7-6	.	TRBJ2-7	TGTGCCAGCAGCCAAGGGGGGGTTGGCTACGAGCAGTACTTC	CASSQGGVGYEQYF
many	TRBV6-1	TRBD1	TRBJ2-7	TGTGCCAGCATCGAGATGGGACAGGGGTCCTACGAGCAGTACTTC	CASIEMGQGSYEQYF
few	TRBV7-2	.	TRBJ2-7	TGTGCCAGCAGCTTAGCTAGTGGCTCCTACGAGCAGTACTTC	CASSLASGSYEQYF
many	TRBV5-1	.	TRBJ2-2	TGCGCCAGCAGCCCCGGGCCTAGGCGTAGGCTCGGGGCGGTCACCGGGGAGCTGTTTTTT	CASSPGPRRRLGAVTGELFF
many	TRBV18	TRBD1	TRBJ2-5	TGTGCCAGCTCACCTAACCAGGGGGCGATAGGAGAGACCCAGTACTTC	CASSPNQGAIGETQYF
many	TRBV7-2	.	TRBJ1-1	TGTGCCAGCAGCTTAGAGACTGAAGCTTTCTTT	CASSLETEAFF
many	TRBV29-1	.	TRBJ2-4	TGCAGCGCCCGTTTTGACATTCAGTACTTC	CSARFDIQYF
many	TRBV7-6	.	TRBJ2-2	TGTGCCAGCAGCTCCGGACCCACCGGGGAGCTGTTTTTT	CASSSGPTGELFF
many	TRBV6-2/TRBV6-3	.	TRBJ2-7	TGTGCCAGCAGCGAAGTCAGGGGCTCCTACGAGCAGTACTTC	CASSEVRGSYEQYF
many	TRBV5-1	.	TRBJ2-5	TGCGCCAGCAGCCGAGGGACACCGTACCAAGAGACCCAGTACTTC	CASSRGTPYQETQYF
many	TRBV27	TRBD1	TRBJ2-1	TGTGCCAGCAGTTCAAACAGGGGGCGAGGCAATGAGCAGTTCTTC	CASSSNRGRGNEQFF
many	TRBV4-2	.	TRBJ1-2	TGTGCCAGCAGCCAAGGTGCGGGAGGAGAGAGTGGCTACACCTTC	CASSQGAGGESGYTF
few	TRBV4-3	TRBD2	TRBJ2-7	TGCGCCAGCAGCCGGGGACTAGCGGGAGGGCACTACGAGCAGTACTTC	CASSRGLAGGHYEQYF
many	TRBV29-1	.	TRBJ2-7	TGCAGCGTTGAACGCGGATACGAGCAGTACTTC	CSVERGYEQYF
many	TRBV5-1	.	TRBJ2-1	TGCGCCAGCAGCCTGAACACAGCGAACAATGAGCAGTTCTTC	CASSLNTANNEQFF
many	TRBV28	.	TRBJ2-3	TGTGCCAGCAGCGACAAGACGCAGTATTTT	CASSDKTQYF
.	TRBV23-1	TRBD1	TRBJ2-5	TGCGCCAGCAGTCAATCGGGGGACAGGGCTGGACAAGAGACCCAGTACTTC	CASSQSGDRAGQETQYF
many	TRBV11-2	.	TRBJ2-2	TGTGCCAGCAGCTTAGATGGGAGACTCAAATGGGCCGGGGAGCTGTTTTTT	CASSLDGRLKWAGELFF
many	TRBV5-1	.	TRBJ2-7	TGCGCCAGCAGCTTGGATTTGGGCTTGGGCTACGAGCAGTACTTC	CASSLDLGLGYEQYF